The TCR beta chain under discussion was sequenced for a study of OX40 agonist ivuxolimab in advanced cancers. Study-level background: The patients' treatment was ivuxolimab, an agonistic anti-OX40 (CD134) antibody. Study-level points and caveats: CD8+ T cells averaged more expanded clones than CD4+.

This CDR3 is 17 amino acids long. Germline V gives CDR1 SGHNT, CDR2 YYREEE (reference sequence). Trimming pared 0 bases from V and 0 bases from J, leaving 15 bases between. Sequenced by immunoSEQ multiplex PCR; TCRdb stores in-frame clones only, minus some. In the table there are approximately 46,000 clones, roughly 87% of which are singletons. Prior autoimmune disease or systemic immunosuppression barred patients. Points on this clone: Its specificity is unknown.

The material sequenced was CD4+ or CD8+ T cells sorted from blood, taken in a trial of the OX40 agonist ivuxolimab. The V call is TRBV5-4, the J call TRBJ1-1; no clear D. The receptor comes from an adult with an advanced solid tumor such as melanoma, head and neck, liver or kidney cancer. The CDR3 bases are TGTGCCAGCAGCTTGGCCGGGGAGGCTCCAATGAACACTGAAGCTTTCTTT. As protein: CASSLAGEAPMNTEAFF.